Following are 16 T cell receptor beta chains from one sample sequenced in a study of radiotherapy plus CTLA-4 blockade in lung cancer. Generated by immunoSEQ multiplex PCR, the TCRdb table keeps only in-frame clones and is missing some. The sample shows tens of thousands of clones, about 80% of them seen only once. Source: peripheral blood, taken from a patient treated with radiotherapy plus ipilimumab. The receptors were gathered from a human donor with non-small cell lung cancer who had a partial response to radiotherapy plus ipilimumab.

The chain joins TRBV6-1 to TRBJ1-1; TRBD1 aligns across 9 bases. The ends lost 7 bases at V and 5 bases at J; junction bases unmatched: 5. The CDR3 contains 13 residues. The germline V gene encodes CDR1 MNHNS and CDR2 SASEGT. CDR3 in amino acids: CASTRDRVTEAFF. Written as DNA, the CDR3 is TGTGCCAGCACCCGGGACAGGGTGACTGAAGCTTTCTTT.

This clone was seen once. This chain links TRBV18 with TRBJ2-5; D is possibly TRBD2 (6 bases). Germline-derived CDR1 and CDR2 are KGHSH and LQKENI. Between the trimmed V and J ends, which lost 4 bases and 0 bases, there was a span of 9 bases. The CDR3 is 14 residues long. The CDR3 region has the DNA TGTGCCAGCTCACGTCGCGGGGACCAAGAGACCCAGTACTTC. Translated: CASSRRGDQETQYF.

The chain links TRBV18 to TRBJ2-2, with a weak D call TRBD1 (6 bases). Trimming removed 1 base at V and 5 bases at J, with 14 bases between. The germline gives CDR1 KGHSH, CDR2 LQKENI. The CDR3 length is 16 residues. The chain's CDR3 is CASSPLTAGETGELFF. In DNA form, the CDR3 reads TGTGCCAGCTCACCACTAACCGCAGGGGAAACCGGGGAGCTGTTTTTT. The full variable domain, with the rest looked up from reference TRBV18 and TRBJ2-2, is NAGVMQNPRHLVRRRGQEARLRCSPMKGHSHVYWYRQLPEEGLKFMVYLQKENIIDESGMPKERFSAEFPKEGPSILRIQQVVRGDSAAYFCASSPLTAGETGELFFGEGSRLTVL.

This CDR3 reads CASSLLENTGELFF. The CDR3 coding sequence is TGTGCCAGCAGCTTGTTAGAGAACACCGGGGAGCTGTTTTTT. This chain links TRBV5-8 with TRBJ2-2; D unresolved. The CDR3 has 14 amino acids. The V gene lost 1 base and the J gene lost 1 base, with 5 bases spanning the gap. Germline CDR1 is SGHTS and CDR2 is YDEGEE.

The V call is TRBV28, the J call TRBJ1-2; 10 bases fit TRBD1. J gave up 8 bases and V 5 bases, and 5 bases lay outside the gene matches. The CDR3 sequence is 13 residues long. The germline CDR1 and CDR2 sequences are MDHEN and SYDVKM. In DNA form, the CDR3 reads TGTGCCAGCAGTGCGGGACAGGGGTTGGGCTACACCTTC. It is translated as CASSAGQGLGYTF.

The rearrangement joins TRBV6-5 to TRBJ1-2; D remains unclear. The CDR3 runs 13 residues. The germline V gene encodes CDR1 MNHEY and CDR2 SVGAGI. V lost 6 bases to trimming and J lost 4 bases, with 12 bases between them. The CDR3 nucleotides are TGTGCCAGCAGCCCCCGAGGGAGCTATGGCTACACCTTC. Protein product: CASSPRGSYGYTF.

This clone was detected once. The chain joins TRBV18 to TRBJ1-1, with D unresolved. The CDR3 is made up of 13 amino acids. CDR1 and CDR2 from the germline V gene are KGHSH and LQKENI. Trimming cost V 0 bases and J 8 bases, with 10 bases left between them. CDR3 coding DNA: TGTGCCAGCTCACCACCCTCCGTACAAGAAGCTTTCTTT. Protein: CASSPPSVQEAFF.

This chain joins TRBV6-1 and TRBJ1-5; tentative D call: TRBD1 (5 bases). Germline V CDR1 and CDR2: MNHNS, SASEGT. V was pared by 2 bases and J by 7 bases, with 15 bases between. The CDR3 is 15 residues long. The CDR3 DNA sequence: TGTGCCAGCAGTGAACAGCTTTCCACAGGACAGCCCCAGCATTTT. It is translated as CASSEQLSTGQPQHF.

The CDR3 sequence is CASSPGERDQPQHF. CDR3 bases: TGTGCCAGCAGCCCGGGTGAAAGAGATCAGCCCCAGCATTTT. The rearrangement joins TRBV7-6 to TRBJ1-5; unclear D gene. The CDR3 loop spans 14 amino acids. Germline V CDR1 and CDR2: SGHVS, FNYEAQ. Deletions cut 5 bases from V and 5 bases from J, with 13 bases between. Based on the CDR3 plus reference TRBV7-6 and TRBJ1-5, the full variable domain is GAGVSQSPRYKVTKRGQDVALRCDPISGHVSLYWYRQALGQGPEFLTYFNYEAQQDKSGLPNDRFSAERPEGSISTLTIQRTEQRDSAMYRCASSPGERDQPQHFGDGTRLSIL.

The chain uses TRBV9 and TRBJ1-4; 7 positions match TRBD1. Trimming took 0 bases from V and 7 from J; bases not matched to a gene: 6. The CDR3 spans 15 residues. Germline V gene sequence: CDR1 SGDLS, CDR2 YYNGEE. This chain's CDR3 is CASSVGGQLSEKLFF. In nucleotides, the CDR3 is TGTGCCAGCAGCGTAGGGGGACAGCTAAGTGAAAAACTGTTTTTT.

V is TRBV28 and J is TRBJ1-3; 12 nucleotides match TRBD1. Per germline, CDR1 MDHEN and CDR2 SYDVKM. There are 19 residues in the CDR3. The V segment lost 7 bases and the J segment 1 base; nucleotides outside the gene matches: 14. Written as DNA, the CDR3 is TGTGCCAGCACGGAACCGGGACAGGGGGCTTACGGGTCTGGAAACACCATATATTTT. Protein: CASTEPGQGAYGSGNTIYF.

V usage is TRBV10-3 and J usage is TRBJ1-1; D unclear. The CDR3 has 20 residues. Between the trimmed V and J ends, which lost 2 bases and 3 bases, there was a span of 28 bases. In germline, CDR1 is ENHRY, CDR2 SYGVKD. CDR3 bases: TGTGCCATCAGTGAGCCCATCATCTCCAGATCCCGTCTTCGGGACACTGAAGCTTTCTTT. Amino acid sequence: CAISEPIISRSRLRDTEAFF.

The V and J genes are TRBV5-1 and TRBJ2-1; TRBD2 aligns across 9 bases. CDR1 is SGHRS, CDR2 YFSETQ, per germline. This CDR3 has 14 residues. V lost 3 bases to trimming and J lost 12 bases; unmatched junction nucleotides: 10. Written as DNA, the CDR3 is TGCGCCAGCAGCTCTTCAGCGGGGGGAATTGTGCAGTTCTTC. Translated: CASSSSAGGIVQFF.

This sequence joins TRBV7-9 and TRBJ1-3; D might be TRBD1 (6 bases). V lost 2 bases, J lost 0 bases, and 17 bases lay in between. The CDR3 contains 18 residues. The germline gives CDR1 SEHNR, CDR2 FQNEAQ (reference sequence). CDR3 DNA sequence: TGTGCCAGCAGCTTATACGGAGGGGGGGGTCGCTCTGGAAACACCATATATTTT. It yields the protein CASSLYGGGGRSGNTIYF.

V is TRBV5-8 and J is TRBJ2-7; 7 bases align to TRBD2. Germline assignment: CDR1 SGHTS and CDR2 YDEGEE. This CDR3 region has 14 residues. The ends lost 3 bases at V and 3 bases at J; junction bases unmatched: 6. The CDR3, as DNA: TGTGCCAGCAGCTGGCGCGGGGGAGGCTACGAGCAGTACTTC. Its protein is CASSWRGGGYEQYF.

The rearrangement links TRBV5-6 to TRBJ1-1, with TRBD1 as a possible D gene (5 bases). V lost 4 bases and J lost 10, with 14 bases in between. This CDR3 is 12 amino acids long. Germline CDR1 and CDR2: SGHDT and YYEEEE. The CDR3 reads CASSPGHRGAFF. The CDR3 DNA is TGTGCCAGCAGCCCAGGACACCGAGGAGCTTTCTTT.